This is a list of T cell receptor beta chains from one sample in a study of blood T cell repertoires in COVID-19. Sequencing used immunoSEQ multiplex PCR; TCRdb keeps in-frame clones, though not all of them. The table has 250,000 or so clones, approximately 86% seen once. Sequencing input: PBMCs or T cells enriched from blood (not recorded which). These receptors all come from a woman aged 25-40 years with acute COVID-19. Both conserved end residues are part of each CDR3. The D gene is left open where the match is weak. Clone size appears in some rows only: once, few, many, or a class for an expanded clone.

d_call	v_call	cdr3_length	clone_size	j_call	cdr3_aa	cdr3_nt
TRBD2	TRBV25-1	16	-	TRBJ2-5	CASSEYLRGDQETQYF	TGTGCCAGCAGTGAATATCTGCGGGGGGACCAAGAGACCCAGTACTTC
-	TRBV27	13	-	TRBJ2-5	CASSFSSGETQYF	TGTGCCAGCAGTTTTTCTTCCGGAGAGACCCAGTACTTC
TRBD1	TRBV27	15	-	TRBJ1-1	CASSLSTGGSTEAFF	TGTGCCAGCAGTTTATCGACAGGGGGAAGTACTGAAGCTTTCTTT
TRBD1	TRBV25-1	14	-	TRBJ2-7	CASSVTGVPYEQYF	TGTGCCAGCAGTGTAACAGGGGTTCCCTACGAGCAGTACTTC
TRBD1	TRBV15	16	-	TRBJ2-5	CATSRVTGDIQETQYF	TGTGCCACCAGCAGAGTTACAGGGGATATCCAAGAGACCCAGTACTTC
TRBD2	TRBV9	17	-	TRBJ2-5	CASSVASRAGGQETQYF	TGTGCCAGCAGCGTAGCGTCTCGAGCGGGGGGGCAAGAGACCCAGTACTTC
-	TRBV29-1	13	-	TRBJ1-4	CSARTAQDEKLFF	TGCAGCGCACGGACAGCCCAGGATGAAAAACTGTTTTTT
TRBD2	TRBV27	13	-	TRBJ2-1	CASTAGGANEQFF	TGTGCCAGCACGGCGGGGGGGGCCAATGAGCAGTTCTTC
-	TRBV19	13	-	TRBJ2-1	CASSFVARHEQFF	TGTGCCAGTAGTTTCGTAGCGCGCCATGAGCAGTTCTTC
TRBD1	TRBV19	14	-	TRBJ1-2	CASRYRGYGYGYTF	TGTGCCAGTAGATACAGGGGCTATGGGTATGGCTACACCTTC
-	TRBV5-6	16	-	TRBJ1-4	CASSVMARAANEKLFF	TGTGCCAGCAGCGTGATGGCGAGGGCGGCTAATGAAAAACTGTTTTTT
TRBD1	TRBV7-8	15	-	TRBJ2-7	CASSLEGDSFYEQYF	TGTGCCAGCAGCTTAGAGGGGGACAGCTTCTACGAGCAGTACTTC
TRBD1	TRBV3-1/TRBV3-2	13	-	TRBJ1-5	CASSPQGRQPQHF	TGTGCCAGCAGCCCACAGGGGAGGCAGCCCCAGCATTTT
TRBD2	TRBV5-1	17	-	TRBJ2-2	CASSRLASGGNTGELFF	TGCGCCAGCAGCAGGTTGGCTAGCGGGGGGAACACCGGGGAGCTGTTTTTT
TRBD1	TRBV4-1	15	-	TRBJ1-2	CASSPGQGAGYGYTF	TGCGCCAGCAGCCCGGGACAGGGGGCTGGCTATGGCTACACCTTC
TRBD1	TRBV28	14	-	TRBJ1-1	CASSLGRTGRRAFF	TGTGCCAGCAGTTTAGGAAGGACAGGTCGACGGGCTTTCTTT
-	TRBV6-5	13	-	TRBJ2-5	CASTGQTQETQYF	TGTGCCAGTACTGGACAGACCCAAGAGACCCAGTACTTC
-	TRBV5-1	13	once	TRBJ1-2	CASSFTTENGYTF	TGCGCCAGCAGCTTTACGACAGAGAATGGCTACACCTTC
TRBD1	TRBV3-1/TRBV3-2	15	-	TRBJ2-7	CASSRTQGLGYEQYF	TGTGCCAGCAGCCGTACACAGGGGTTGGGCTACGAGCAGTACTTC
-	TRBV27	11	-	TRBJ1-3	CASSSGNTIYF	TGTGCCAGCAGTAGCGGAAACACCATATATTTT
-	TRBV4-1	13	-	TRBJ1-5	CASSQGHKQPQHF	TGCGCCAGCAGCCAAGGACACAAACAGCCCCAGCATTTT
TRBD1	TRBV6-4	11	-	TRBJ1-4	CASTGGLELFF	TGTGCCAGCACAGGGGGCTTGGAACTGTTTTTT
-	TRBV5-4	13	-	TRBJ1-2	CASSLEGGYGYTF	TGTGCCAGCAGCTTGGAGGGGGGGTATGGCTACACCTTC
TRBD1	TRBV5-5	15	-	TRBJ1-4	CASSTQTGEDEKLFF	TGTGCCAGCAGCACTCAGACAGGGGAGGATGAAAAACTGTTTTTT
-	TRBV5-6	14	-	TRBJ1-2	CASSIGQNNYGYTF	TGTGCCAGCAGCATAGGACAGAATAACTATGGCTACACCTTC
-	TRBV5-1	13	-	TRBJ2-7	CASTAGHPYEQYF	TGCGCCAGCACCGCGGGGCACCCCTACGAGCAGTACTTC
-	TRBV7-2	14	-	TRBJ1-2	CASSLARGVDGYTF	TGTGCCAGCAGCTTAGCGCGCGGGGTGGATGGCTACACCTTC
TRBD2	TRBV19	16	-	TRBJ2-1	CASRVRGLADVNEQFF	TGTGCCAGTAGGGTACGAGGACTAGCGGACGTTAATGAGCAGTTCTTC
-	TRBV7-2	16	-	TRBJ1-2	CASSLDFYRTVYGYTF	TGTGCCAGCAGCTTAGATTTTTACAGGACCGTGTATGGCTACACCTTC
-	TRBV7-9	13	-	TRBJ1-1	CASSLGAYTEAFF	TGTGCCAGCAGCTTAGGGGCGTACACTGAAGCTTTCTTT
-	TRBV19	16	-	TRBJ1-6	CASSIVVGSTNSPLHF	TGTGCCAGTAGTATAGTCGTTGGCAGTACTAATTCACCCCTCCACTTT
TRBD1	TRBV5-1	16	-	TRBJ2-7	CASSLGAGQGIYEQYF	TGCGCCAGCAGCTTGGGAGCGGGACAGGGAATTTACGAGCAGTACTTC
-	TRBV2	14	-	TRBJ1-5	CASSTGFSNQPQHF	TGTGCCAGCAGTACAGGGTTCTCCAATCAGCCCCAGCATTTT
TRBD2	TRBV11-2	16	-	TRBJ2-2	CASSLLAGGPFGELFF	TGTGCCAGCAGCCTACTAGCGGGGGGCCCTTTCGGGGAGCTGTTTTTT
-	TRBV3-1/TRBV3-2	16	-	TRBJ1-4	CASSPPRQVAGEKLFF	TGTGCCAGCAGCCCACCCCGACAGGTGGCAGGCGAAAAACTGTTTTTT
-	TRBV6-1	14	-	TRBJ2-1	CASSERWGGSEQFF	TGTGCCAGCAGTGAACGCTGGGGGGGCAGTGAGCAGTTCTTC
-	TRBV6-2/TRBV6-3	17	-	TRBJ1-1	CASSYGVRGPRNGEAFF	TGTGCCAGCAGTTACGGGGTAAGGGGCCCGCGGAACGGTGAAGCTTTCTTT
-	TRBV11-3	14	-	TRBJ2-7	CASSKDSDSYEQYF	TGTGCCAGCAGCAAAGACAGTGATTCCTACGAGCAGTACTTC
-	TRBV12-5	14	-	TRBJ1-2	CASGRGVVNYGYTF	TGTGCTAGTGGACGCGGAGTGGTTAACTATGGCTACACCTTC
TRBD1	TRBV24-1	17	once	TRBJ1-2	CATTDIYFQGGHYGYTF	TGTGCCACCACCGACATCTACTTTCAGGGGGGCCACTATGGCTACACCTTC
TRBD1	TRBV29-1	14	-	TRBJ1-1	CSGSDRGENTEAFF	TGCAGCGGGTCGGACAGGGGCGAAAACACTGAAGCTTTCTTT
TRBD2	TRBV6-5	16	-	TRBJ2-7	CASSYSLLAAGYEQYF	TGTGCCAGCAGTTACTCTCTTCTAGCGGCCGGTTACGAGCAGTACTTC
TRBD1	TRBV5-5	15	-	TRBJ2-1	CASSDRASGGNEQFF	TGTGCCAGCAGCGATCGCGCGTCAGGGGGCAATGAGCAGTTCTTC
TRBD2	TRBV19	16	-	TRBJ2-5	CASTGTSGGIQETQYF	TGTGCCAGTACCGGGACTAGCGGGGGAATCCAAGAGACCCAGTACTTC
-	TRBV7-8	14	-	TRBJ1-2	CASSLEGSNYGYTF	TGTGCCAGCAGCTTGGAGGGTTCGAACTATGGCTACACCTTC
-	TRBV4-3	16	-	TRBJ2-3	CASSQDSAGGTDTQYF	TGCGCCAGCAGCCAAGATTCGGCAGGGGGCACAGATACGCAGTATTTT